The present entry profiles one T cell receptor beta chain with its context. Its antigen is currently unknown. The record originates from a study of OX40 agonist ivuxolimab in advanced cancers. The data were produced by immunoSEQ multiplex PCR, yet TCRdb's version contains in-frame clones alone and is incomplete. This repertoire shows about 69,000 clones, around 91% found once; its top ten account for roughly a tenth. People who had autoimmune disease history or systemic immunosuppression were excluded. Findings and caveats of the study: Dose levels from 0.1 to 3.0 mg/kg saw CD4+ and CD8+ blood T cells expand clonally by week 6.

The CDR3 has 12 residues. V was trimmed by 2 bases and J by 0 bases, leaving 1 base between them. Germline CDR1 MDHEN, CDR2 SYDVKM. The TCR sequence derives from an adult with an advanced solid tumor such as melanoma, head and neck, liver or kidney cancer. The rearrangement joins TRBV28 to TRBJ1-1, with D unresolved. The sequencing used CD4+ or CD8+ T cells sorted from blood, collected in a trial of the OX40 agonist ivuxolimab. The CDR3 region has the DNA TGTGCCAGCAGTTTAGTGAACACTGAAGCTTTCTTT. Its protein product is CASSLVNTEAFF.